The entry below gives a single T cell receptor beta chain sequence along with its context. No antigen is known for it. The data were taken from a study of T cell responses to AZD1222 COVID-19 vaccine. Notes on the study in general: Spike-specific TCRs gained breadth and depth after people received two AZD1222 doses.

The protocol was immunoSEQ multiplex PCR, while the TCRdb copy is restricted to in-frame clones and leaves out a portion. The sample includes 90,000 to 140,000 clones, 88% seen only once; the top ten take around 10%. The V gene end was trimmed by 2 bases and the J gene end by 6 bases; junction bases not matched to a gene: 14. Germline CDR1 and CDR2: SGDLS and YYNGEE. This CDR3 spans 16 amino acids. The specimen was peripheral blood, collected on day 0 of AZD1222 vaccination. The genes are TRBV9 and TRBJ2-7; 7 nucleotides match TRBD2. This TCR was sampled from an adult in good health. CDR3 nucleotides: TGTGCCAGCAGCGTTAACATCGGGACTACAGGTAGCGAGCAGTACTTC. Residues: CASSVNIGTTGSEQYF.